Listed below are T cell receptor beta chains from one sample, sequenced in a study of blood T cell repertoires in COVID-19. Sequenced by immunoSEQ multiplex PCR; TCRdb stores in-frame clones only, minus some. Of some 140,000 clones in the sample, 84% were seen once. The sequencing input was peripheral blood. Every receptor here comes from a human donor in a cohort sampled during active COVID-19. Each CDR3 is given with its conserved first and last residue. The order of the fields is clone size, J gene, D gene, V gene, CDR3 DNA, CDR3 protein. A D gene is named only where the DNA matches it firmly. The size entry is marked missing in some rows and otherwise reads once, few, many or a size class.

clone_size: .
j_call: TRBJ2-5
d_call: TRBD2
v_call: TRBV18
cdr3_nt: TGTGCCAGCTCACCTGGACTAGCGGGGATGGAGACCCAGTACTTC
cdr3_aa: CASSPGLAGMETQYF

clone_size: once
j_call: TRBJ1-3
d_call: .
v_call: TRBV30
cdr3_nt: TGTGCCTGGAGTGCCACGACAGGAGGAATATATTTT
cdr3_aa: CAWSATTGGIYF

clone_size: .
j_call: TRBJ2-1
d_call: TRBD2
v_call: TRBV5-1
cdr3_nt: TGCGCCAGCAGCCAAAGACTAGCGGGAGACTACAATGAGCAGTTCTTC
cdr3_aa: CASSQRLAGDYNEQFF

clone_size: once
j_call: TRBJ2-7
d_call: TRBD1
v_call: TRBV5-1
cdr3_nt: TGCGCCAGCAGCTCGCAGGGGGACGAGCAGTACTTC
cdr3_aa: CASSSQGDEQYF

clone_size: .
j_call: TRBJ1-5
d_call: .
v_call: TRBV4-1
cdr3_nt: TGCGCCAGCAGCCAAGATGGGGCAGGGATTCAGCCCCAGCATTTT
cdr3_aa: CASSQDGAGIQPQHF

clone_size: .
j_call: TRBJ2-5
d_call: TRBD2
v_call: TRBV10-2
cdr3_nt: TGCGCCAGCAGCGAGGATTCGCCTAGCGGGCCCGAGACCCAGTACTTC
cdr3_aa: CASSEDSPSGPETQYF

clone_size: .
j_call: TRBJ1-1
d_call: .
v_call: TRBV7-6
cdr3_nt: TGTGCCAGCAGCCCCCGGAGGGTGGTCACTGAAGCTTTCTTT
cdr3_aa: CASSPRRVVTEAFF

clone_size: .
j_call: TRBJ1-4
d_call: .
v_call: TRBV3-1/TRBV3-2
cdr3_nt: TGTGCCAGCACCTTACGGGGGGCTGGAGAAAAACTGTTTTTT
cdr3_aa: CASTLRGAGEKLFF

clone_size: .
j_call: TRBJ1-5
d_call: .
v_call: TRBV6-4
cdr3_nt: TGTGCCAGCAGTAAACAGGGTTACAATCAGCCCCAGCATTTT
cdr3_aa: CASSKQGYNQPQHF

clone_size: .
j_call: TRBJ2-7
d_call: TRBD2
v_call: TRBV7-9
cdr3_nt: TGTGCCAGCAGCTTACGGGCGATGACTAGCGACGAGCAGTACTTC
cdr3_aa: CASSLRAMTSDEQYF

clone_size: once
j_call: TRBJ2-2
d_call: TRBD1
v_call: TRBV11-2
cdr3_nt: TGTGCCAGCAGCCTGCGCGACAGGGGTGCCGGGGAGCTGTTTTTT
cdr3_aa: CASSLRDRGAGELFF

clone_size: .
j_call: TRBJ2-7
d_call: .
v_call: TRBV18
cdr3_nt: TGTGCCAGCTCACGACAGGAAGGCGGCGAGCAGTACTTC
cdr3_aa: CASSRQEGGEQYF

clone_size: .
j_call: TRBJ2-7
d_call: .
v_call: TRBV7-9
cdr3_nt: TGTGCCAGCAGCGCCACCGGGACACTCTACGAGCAGTACTTC
cdr3_aa: CASSATGTLYEQYF

clone_size: once
j_call: TRBJ1-2
d_call: .
v_call: TRBV5-4
cdr3_nt: TGTGCCAGCAGCCTAATCGAAGGTCAGAGGACTACTCACTTC
cdr3_aa: CASSLIEGQRTTHF